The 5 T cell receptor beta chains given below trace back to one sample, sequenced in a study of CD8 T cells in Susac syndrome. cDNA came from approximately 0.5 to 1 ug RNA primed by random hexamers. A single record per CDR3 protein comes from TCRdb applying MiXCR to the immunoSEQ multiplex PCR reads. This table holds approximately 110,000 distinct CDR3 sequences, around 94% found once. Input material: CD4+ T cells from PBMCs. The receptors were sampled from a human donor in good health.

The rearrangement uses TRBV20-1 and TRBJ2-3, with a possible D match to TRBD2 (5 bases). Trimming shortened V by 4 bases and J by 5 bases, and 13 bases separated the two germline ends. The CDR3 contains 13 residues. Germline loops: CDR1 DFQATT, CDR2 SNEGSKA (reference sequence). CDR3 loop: CSAISGSGDTQYF. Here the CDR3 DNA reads TGCAGTGCTATTTCGGGGTCTGGAGATACGCAGTATTTT.

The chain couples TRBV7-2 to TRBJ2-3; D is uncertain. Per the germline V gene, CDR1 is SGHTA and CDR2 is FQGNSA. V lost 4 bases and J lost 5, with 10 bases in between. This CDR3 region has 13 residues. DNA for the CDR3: TGTGCCAGCAGCTCGCAAATGGTAGATACGCAGTATTTT. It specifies CASSSQMVDTQYF.

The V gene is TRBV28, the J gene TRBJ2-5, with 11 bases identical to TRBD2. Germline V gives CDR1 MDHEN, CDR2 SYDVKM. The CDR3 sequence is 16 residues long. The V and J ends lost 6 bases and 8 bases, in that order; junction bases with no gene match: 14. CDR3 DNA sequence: TGTGCCAGCAGGGCTCCGGGACTAGCGGATAAGAGAACCCAGTACTTC. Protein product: CASRAPGLADKRTQYF.

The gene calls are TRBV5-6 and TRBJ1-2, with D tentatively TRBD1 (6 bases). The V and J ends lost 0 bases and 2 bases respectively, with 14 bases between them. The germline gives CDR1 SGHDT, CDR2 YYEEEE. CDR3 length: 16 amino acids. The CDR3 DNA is TGTGCCAGCAGCTTGGGGCTCGGGAGGGGGAACTATGGCTACACCTTC. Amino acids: CASSLGLGRGNYGYTF. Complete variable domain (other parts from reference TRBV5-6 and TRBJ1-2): DAGVTQSPTHLIKTRGQQVTLRCSPKSGHDTVSWYQQALGQGPQFIFQYYEEEERQRGNFPDRFSGHQFPNYSSELNVNALLLGDSALYLCASSLGLGRGNYGYTFGSGTRLTVV.

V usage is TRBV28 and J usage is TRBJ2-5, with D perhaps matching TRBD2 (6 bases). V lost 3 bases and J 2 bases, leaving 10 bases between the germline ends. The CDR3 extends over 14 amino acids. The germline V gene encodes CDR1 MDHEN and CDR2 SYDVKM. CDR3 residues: CASSLPGTQETQYF. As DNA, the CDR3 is TGTGCCAGCAGTTTGCCGGGGACTCAAGAGACCCAGTACTTC.